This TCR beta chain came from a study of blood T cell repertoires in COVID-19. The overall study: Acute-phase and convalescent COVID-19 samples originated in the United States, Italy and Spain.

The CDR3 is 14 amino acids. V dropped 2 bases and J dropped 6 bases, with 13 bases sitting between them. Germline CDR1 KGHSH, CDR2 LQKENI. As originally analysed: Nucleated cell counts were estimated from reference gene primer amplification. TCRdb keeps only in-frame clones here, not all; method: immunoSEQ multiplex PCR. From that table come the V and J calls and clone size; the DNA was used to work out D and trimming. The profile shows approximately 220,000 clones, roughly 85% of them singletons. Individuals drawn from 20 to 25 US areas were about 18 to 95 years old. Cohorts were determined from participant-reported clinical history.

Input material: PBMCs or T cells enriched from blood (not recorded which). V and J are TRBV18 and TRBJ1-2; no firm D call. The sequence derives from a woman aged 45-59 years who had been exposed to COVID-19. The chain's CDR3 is CASSPDRGFDGYTF. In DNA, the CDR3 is TGTGCCAGCTCACCAGATCGAGGTTTCGATGGCTACACCTTC.